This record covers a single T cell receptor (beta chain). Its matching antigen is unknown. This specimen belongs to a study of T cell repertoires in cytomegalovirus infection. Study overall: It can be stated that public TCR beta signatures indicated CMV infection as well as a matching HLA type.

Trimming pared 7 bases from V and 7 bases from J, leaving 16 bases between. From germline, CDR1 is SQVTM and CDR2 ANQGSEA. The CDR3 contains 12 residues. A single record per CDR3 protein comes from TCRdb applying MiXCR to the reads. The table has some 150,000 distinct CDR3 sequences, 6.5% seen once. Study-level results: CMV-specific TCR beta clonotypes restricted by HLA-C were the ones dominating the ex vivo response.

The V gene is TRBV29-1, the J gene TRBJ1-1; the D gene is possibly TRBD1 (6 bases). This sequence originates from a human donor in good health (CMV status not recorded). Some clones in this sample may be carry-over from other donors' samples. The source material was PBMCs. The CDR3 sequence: CSGSGGPVEAFF. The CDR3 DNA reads TGCAGCGGGAGCGGGGGCCCGGTTGAAGCTTTCTTT.